The rows below give T cell receptor beta chains drawn from one sample of a study of T cell responses to AZD1222 COVID-19 vaccine. Clones were read by immunoSEQ multiplex PCR, and TCRdb kept only the in-frame ones, dropping some. The sample lists 150,000 or so clones, just under 95% occurring once. Sequences were derived from peripheral blood, sampled on day 0 of AZD1222 vaccination. The receptors shown here come from an adult in good health. Both conserved end residues are part of each CDR3. The D gene is left open where the match is weak. Size tells how often a clone was seen (once, few, many) or the class of an expanded clone, and some rows leave it out.

j_gene,d_gene,abundance,v_gene,CDR3aa,CDR3nt
TRBJ2-3,TRBD2,NA,TRBV29-1,CSVVPSGNTDTQYF,TGCAGCGTTGTCCCCAGCGGGAACACAGATACGCAGTATTTT
TRBJ1-1,NA,NA,TRBV12-3/TRBV12-4,CASSLAGGTEAFF,TGTGCCAGCAGTTTAGCGGGGGGCACTGAAGCTTTCTTT
TRBJ2-2,TRBD2,NA,TRBV7-9,CASSPWTSGTTGELFF,TGTGCCAGCAGCCCCTGGACTAGCGGGACCACCGGGGAGCTGTTTTTT
TRBJ1-5,NA,NA,TRBV20-1,CSAGVGGASGNQPQHF,TGCAGTGCTGGTGTGGGGGGGGCGTCGGGCAATCAGCCCCAGCATTTT
TRBJ1-2,NA,NA,TRBV18,CASSPRAPGANYGYTF,TGTGCCAGCTCACCTCGTGCCCCAGGGGCTAACTATGGCTACACCTTC
TRBJ2-2,TRBD2,NA,TRBV5-1,CASSPGLAGGQSGGELFF,TGCGCCAGCAGCCCGGGACTAGCGGGGGGGCAGAGCGGCGGGGAGCTGTTTTTT
TRBJ2-1,TRBD2,NA,TRBV19,CASSIGPWVAGDLSYNEQFF,TGTGCCAGTAGTATAGGCCCCTGGGTAGCGGGGGACTTGTCCTACAATGAGCAGTTCTTC
TRBJ2-7,TRBD1,NA,TRBV5-1,CASSLGGTGVYEQYF,TGCGCCAGCAGCCTAGGAGGGACAGGGGTCTACGAGCAGTACTTC
TRBJ2-7,TRBD1,NA,TRBV13,CASSFRDRGSYEQYF,TGTGCCAGCAGCTTCCGGGACAGGGGGTCCTACGAGCAGTACTTC
TRBJ2-1,NA,NA,TRBV18,CASSRNREGEQFF,TGTGCCAGCTCCCGTAACAGGGAAGGTGAGCAGTTCTTC
TRBJ1-1,NA,NA,TRBV19,CASSYRDRTEAFF,TGTGCCAGTTCTTATCGCGACAGGACTGAAGCTTTCTTT
TRBJ1-2,TRBD1,NA,TRBV27,CASSLRGGTENGYTF,TGTGCCAGCAGCCTCAGGGGGGGGACCGAAAATGGCTACACCTTC
TRBJ2-5,NA,NA,TRBV18,CASSPKETQYF,TGTGCCAGCTCACCAAAAGAGACCCAGTACTTC
TRBJ2-3,TRBD2,NA,TRBV28,CASSRLGSSGTTDTQYF,TGTGCCAGCAGTCGCCTAGGCTCTAGCGGGACCACAGATACGCAGTATTTT
TRBJ2-3,TRBD2,once,TRBV9,CASSPGTSGRADTQYF,TGTGCCAGCAGCCCAGGGACTAGCGGGAGGGCCGATACGCAGTATTTT
TRBJ1-6,NA,NA,TRBV7-9,CASSLAIGGYTPLHF,TGTGCCAGCAGCTTAGCGATTGGAGGGTACACACCCCTCCACTTT
TRBJ2-1,TRBD2,NA,TRBV27,CASSPLEAGVRNEQFF,TGTGCCAGCAGTCCCTTGGAAGCGGGAGTCCGGAATGAGCAGTTCTTC
TRBJ2-3,TRBD1,NA,TRBV20-1,CSTGGTDTQYF,TGCAGCACAGGGGGCACAGATACGCAGTATTTT
TRBJ1-3,TRBD1,NA,TRBV19,CASSGGRGLGNTIYF,TGTGCCAGTAGTGGCGGCAGGGGGCTTGGGAACACCATATATTTT
TRBJ2-7,TRBD2,once,TRBV28,CASTGGYKFSYEQYF,TGTGCCAGCACCGGGGGGTATAAGTTCTCCTACGAGCAGTACTTC
TRBJ2-1,NA,NA,TRBV7-2,CASSLIWTSISYNEQFF,TGTGCCAGCAGCTTAATTTGGACAAGTATTTCCTACAATGAGCAGTTCTTC
TRBJ1-2,NA,NA,TRBV5-6,CASSSTYYGYTF,TGTGCCAGCAGCTCGACTTACTATGGCTACACCTTC
TRBJ2-7,NA,NA,TRBV25-1,CASSDDRDWEHYAYEQYF,TGTGCCAGCAGTGACGACCGGGACTGGGAACATTATGCCTACGAGCAGTACTTC
TRBJ1-1,NA,once,TRBV7-8,CASSPQPDLNTEAFF,TGTGCCAGCAGCCCCCAACCGGACCTGAACACTGAAGCTTTCTTT
TRBJ1-1,NA,NA,TRBV6-2/TRBV6-3,CASSYSRGALNTEAFF,TGTGCCAGCAGTTACTCGAGGGGGGCCCTGAACACTGAAGCTTTCTTT
TRBJ1-2,TRBD1,NA,TRBV7-9,CASSLKGTGVVGYTF,TGTGCCAGCAGCTTAAAAGGGACAGGGGTGGTTGGCTACACCTTC
TRBJ2-4,TRBD1,once,TRBV2,CASSDIRGQGAKNIQYF,TGTGCCAGCAGTGATATTAGGGGACAGGGAGCCAAAAACATTCAGTACTTC